These 5 T cell receptor beta chains were all obtained from the same sample, sequenced in a study of blood T cell repertoires in COVID-19. The method was immunoSEQ multiplex PCR; TCRdb's version includes in-frame clones alone and lacks a portion of them. The sample lists 100,000 or so clones; roughly 92% were seen once. Material: peripheral blood. The receptors originated from a man aged 65-85 years with acute or convalescent COVID-19.

The gene calls are TRBV28 and TRBJ2-5; tentatively, D is TRBD2 (6 bases). Germline assignment: CDR1 MDHEN and CDR2 SYDVKM. The CDR3 loop spans 13 amino acids. V shed 8 bases and J shed 4 bases, with 14 bases lying between them. In DNA form, the CDR3 reads TGTGCCAGCGGTACGGGACTCCGAGAGACCCAGTACTTC. Protein sequence: CASGTGLRETQYF.

This sequence joins TRBV11-2 and TRBJ2-7; 7 nucleotides match TRBD1. The CDR3 extends over 15 amino acids. Germline-derived CDR1 and CDR2 are SGHAT and FQNNGV. Unmatched junction bases numbered 8, after V lost 6 bases and J lost 0 bases. CDR3 region: CASRPPTGSSYEQYF. CDR3 in DNA: TGTGCCAGCAGGCCTCCGACAGGGAGCTCCTACGAGCAGTACTTC.

The chain has TRBV28 and TRBJ2-7, with 7 bases fitting TRBD2. The CDR3 runs 15 residues. The germline gives CDR1 MDHEN, CDR2 SYDVKM. V shed 4 bases, J shed 1 base, and the junction held 7 bases outside the gene matches. The CDR3 region is CASSSPTSASYEQYF. The CDR3 nucleotides read TGTGCCAGCAGTTCCCCAACTAGCGCTTCCTACGAGCAGTACTTC. Full variable domain (outside the CDR3, taken from reference TRBV28 and TRBJ2-7): DVKVTQSSRYLVKRTGEKVFLECVQDMDHENMFWYRQDPGLGLRLIYFSYDVKMKEKGDIPEGYSVSREKKERFSLILESASTNQTSMYLCASSSPTSASYEQYFGPGTRLTVT.

CDR3 loop: CAWSPSGGTDTQYF. The CDR3 DNA sequence: TGTGCCTGGAGTCCTAGCGGGGGAACAGATACGCAGTATTTT. This sequence joins TRBV30 and TRBJ2-3; 10 bases agree with TRBD2. CDR3 length equals 14 residues. V was pared by 2 bases and J by 3 bases, with 2 bases of the junction left unmatched. Looked up from germline, CDR1 is GTSNPN and CDR2 is SVGIG (reference sequence).

The rearrangement uses TRBV4-1 and TRBJ1-5, with D possibly matching TRBD1 (5 bases). The V end was cut by 0 bases, the J end by 2 bases, with 11 bases between. This CDR3 contains 16 residues. The V gene's germline CDR1 is MGHRA and CDR2 YSYEKL. The CDR3 bases are TGCGCCAGCAGCCAAGATGGGGGGATAGGCAATCAGCCCCAGCATTTT. It yields the protein CASSQDGGIGNQPQHF.